The 2 T cell receptor beta chains below were found in one sample sequenced in a study of shared clonotypes between healthy human individuals. Assay: immunoSEQ multiplex PCR; the TCRdb copy retains only in-frame clones and omits some. Among about 2.4 million clones listed, over 85% were seen once. Sequences were obtained from naive CD4+ T cells from PBMCs. Subset reported: CD45RA+ positively selected. The receptors shown here come from a man younger than 30 in good health. Some clones in this sample may be carry-over from other donors' samples.

Concerning this clone itself: Different DNA sequences within this sample yield the same CDR3. The chain links TRBV27 to TRBJ2-7; D unresolved. V was shortened by 4 bases and J by 0 bases, with 10 bases between the two germline ends. This CDR3 spans 14 amino acids. Germline-derived CDR1 and CDR2 are MNHEY and SMNVEV (reference sequence). CDR3 bases: TGTGCCAGCAGTTCGTTGCTCCGCTCCTACGAGCAGTACTTC. This translates into CASSSLLRSYEQYF.

The V and J genes are TRBV5-1 and TRBJ2-1; TRBD1 or TRBD2 may be the D gene (5 bases each). This CDR3 is 20 amino acids long. V lost 4 bases and J 3 bases, leaving 29 bases between the germline ends. Germline-derived CDR1 and CDR2 are SGHRS and YFSETQ. The DNA for the CDR3 is TGCGCCAGCAGCATACCATCATCCGGGACCCAGGGTGGAGGCTACAATGAGCAGTTCTTC. Its protein product is CASSIPSSGTQGGGYNEQFF. Combining the CDR3 with reference TRBV5-1 and TRBJ2-1 gives the whole variable domain KAGVTQTPRYLIKTRGQQVTLSCSPISGHRSVSWYQQTPGQGLQFLFEYFSETQRNKGNFPGRFSGRQFSNSRSEMNVSTLELGDSALYLCASSIPSSGTQGGGYNEQFFGPGTRLTVL.